This record looks at one T cell receptor beta chain sequence and its context. No cognate antigen has been identified for it. No much larger clonotype is one base removed from it; base qualities were not supplied. Based on the germline V gene, the CDR1 and CDR2 sequences are MNHEY and SVGAGI. Relative to germline, V is 4 bases shorter and J is 2 bases shorter, with 12 bases between their ends. The CDR3 starts with the cysteine, ends with the phenylalanine, and has 14 residues. The sequence is cut down to CDR3 DNA, 42 bases in frame from base 1. To be included, a participant needed at least one PBMC sample from before ART initiation plus at least two post-ART samples. All participants with HIV were treated in the United States of America. Cryopreserved samples of roughly 0.95-10 million PBMC were thawed and washed before DNA extraction. At the time of the earliest PBMC sample, participants with HIV were aged between roughly 23 and 60 years. Per participant, PBMC samples came from 1-4 timepoints prior to ART initiation and 2-8 timepoints following ART initiation, for a median of 7 samples. For every participant, serial HIV viral load, CD4+ T-cell count, ART history and demographic data were obtained. Genomic DNA was extracted from unsorted PBMC with a Qiagen kit on a QIAcube, with processing performed in batches of 12 samples.

The immunoSEQ hsTCRB v3.0 assay was used at survey level resolution to sequence the TRB variable region. TRB sequencing targeted a depth of roughly 40,000-55,000 T-cell genomes per sample. An Illumina MiSeq with a v3 150-cycle kit was used to sequence the pooled TRB libraries. Concerning the study's data processing: Repertoire analysis was performed in R inside a reproducible Nextflow workflow that covered QC, data transformation and analysis. LymphoSeq2, an R package for AIRR-Seq data exploration, was used to implement custom analyses. Several samples that yielded fewer than 5000 total TRB sequences were excluded, so that 150 to 200 HIV repertoires were analyzed. Of the 188 retained HIV repertoires, some 60 were collected before and around 130 after ART initiation. Each repertoire was downsampled to 5000 TRB nucleotide sequences, and summary statistics were averaged across 100 downsampling iterations. Only TRB sequences with CDR3 regions of at least seven amino acids were retained for analysis. A Shannon entropy-derived clonality score and the Gini coefficient were used to measure diversity. In the repertoire networks, any two of the top 5000 CDR3 amino acid sequences were linked whenever the two sequences differed by an edit distance of one. For TRB CDR3 amino acid sequences, antigen specificity groups and MHC restriction were predicted with GLIPH2. CDR3 amino acid sequences were matched against VDJdb and McPAS-TCR to flag known CMV, EBV, HIV or tissue antigen associations. Pre-ART, post-ART and control groups were compared with Wilcoxon signed-rank tests and Holm-Bonferroni correction. The table was pulled from immuneACCESS by TCRdb, which kept in-frame rearrangements only. Such tables lose some clones; where checked, under half of the loss comes from unresolved V genes, and the rest has no known cause. V and J calls and clone size are those listed in that table; D and trimming were worked out from the DNA. For this sample the table gives around 6,700 clones, of which approximately 71% were detected only once. Together, the top ten hold 25% to 30% of the sample.

This record belongs to a study of long-term antiretroviral therapy in people with HIV (dated by TCRdb to between 2021 and 2024). Study-wide context: The earliest samples were collected roughly a decade before the 2015 WHO recommendation for immediate ART, at a time when ART was usually postponed until CD4 counts fell. A total of roughly 200 cryopreserved PBMC samples came from approximately 30 adults with confirmed HIV infection and were collected serially over a mean of roughly six years (range 1-12). No cross-contamination during QIAcube processing was seen in test extractions of a monoclonal T-cell line run alongside 33 polyclonal samples. About 35% of the 30 participants with HIV were female. This retrospective serial study examined whether starting ART and sustained HIV suppression were associated with changes in the composition and diversity of the TRB repertoire in peripheral blood.

The paper's findings and limits, for the study overall: Samples dated from the mid-2000s to the late 2010s, and the ART regimens used may be less effective than current ones. The repertoire was dominated across all time points by expanded TRB clones identified before ART initiation, although this dominance was seen to fluctuate and to decrease in many PLHIV after ART. Because cell numbers in pre-ART samples were limited, unsorted PBMC were profiled instead of sorted CD4+ and CD8+ T cells. Compared with controls, HIV repertoires had narrower CDR3 length ranges, and the network structure pointed to an antigen-experienced repertoire that shifted only slightly toward naive after ART. A significant increase in TRB diversity was found to be associated with ART initiation, although TRB diversity was observed to remain significantly below that of transplant donor controls even after long-term ART. Because PBMC availability was limited, only the TCR beta chain was sequenced, with no alpha chain pairing. No data were available on ART adherence, viral resistance or therapy changes, limiting inferences about post-ART repertoire changes.

The input for sequencing was unsorted PBMCs, taken 0.2 years after starting antiretroviral therapy. The chain couples TRBV6-5 to TRBJ2-7, with the D gene not confidently named. This receptor was obtained from a man aged 35 to 55 with HIV. The nucleotides read TGTGCCAGCAGTTGGTCGGACGGTGCCTACGAGCAGTACTTC. Translated, this gives CASSWSDGAYEQYF.